This T cell receptor beta chain comes out of a study of cytomegalovirus exposure and HLA in healthy donors. Study-level points and caveats: Some public TCRs appeared in many individuals, while most sequences were rare. Solely CMV serostatus was available to characterize immune exposure.

PCR was performed using 60 Vbeta and 13 Jbeta primers. Original processing methods: A later analysis counted 65 million to 90 million unique TCR beta chains, roughly 11 million shared. Sequenced by immunoSEQ multiplex PCR; TCRdb stores in-frame clones only, minus some. V, J and clone size derive from that table, while D and trimming were established from the DNA sequence. The data show around 170,000 clones, 84% seen once. Concerning this clone itself: The antigen is unknown.

Germline V gene data show CDR1 as KGHSH and CDR2 as LQKENI. The V gene lost 4 bases and the J gene lost 0 bases, with 16 bases spanning the gap. The CDR3 is made up of 17 amino acids. The TCR was taken from a woman in her 50s in good health and CMV-seropositive. The chain employs TRBV18 and TRBJ1-3, with D perhaps TRBD1 (6 bases). Source material: PBMCs. In DNA, the CDR3 is TGTGCCAGCTCACTACGTACGACAGGCGACTCTGGAAACACCATATATTTT. Protein sequence: CASSLRTTGDSGNTIYF.